The clone carrying this T cell receptor (beta chain) has ten or more counts. The antigen remains undetermined. The data stem from a study of regulatory T cells in long-lasting Graves disease. Regarding the study as a whole: Not thyroid tissue but only peripheral blood was studied. Relative to new patients (under 1,000), persistent patients exhibited greater sharing of public clonotypes (about 3,000).

The junction had 5 bases not matched to a gene; V was cut back by 2 bases and J by 3 bases. Germline lookup yields CDR1 SGHTA and CDR2 FQGNSA. There are 15 residues in the CDR3. Time point here: newly diagnosed GD, antithyroid drugs for less than 3 months. PBMC RNA was the source of the TCR library. TCR beta libraries were built with iRepertoire HTBI primers and Arm-PCR of CDR3 regions. From the multiplex PCR reads, TCRdb called clonotypes with MiXCR, one entry per CDR3 protein. The sample consists of more than 300,000 distinct CDR3 sequences, around 15% of them appearing once. The rearrangement uses TRBV7-2 and TRBJ2-7; the match to TRBD2 covers 9 bases. The TCR was taken from a female donor with Graves disease. The sequencing used peripheral blood mononuclear cells (PBMCs), collected at new diagnosis, from a patient treated with antithyroid drugs. Written as DNA, the CDR3 is TGTGCCAGCAGCTTAAGTCAGACTAGCGGCTACGAGCAGTACTTC. It translates to CASSLSQTSGYEQYF.